This entry is about one TCR beta chain. The antigen is unknown. CDR1 is MDHEN, CDR2 SYDVKM, per germline. The CDR3 covers 14 residues. Trimming removed 5 bases from V and 1 base from J, with 8 bases in between. The sample comes from a study of identifying expanded T cells in peripheral blood. Whole-study results and caveats: Across healthy donors, higher total template counts meant significantly greater approximately two-week count variance. Technical replicates showed about 1.2 changed clones; two weeks 15 to 20; four weeks 19.

Profiling relied on immunoSEQ multiplex PCR, and the TCRdb table lists in-frame clones only, not all of them. The sample holds some 78,000 clones, 88% seen once. The TCR was taken from a person aged 18 to 75 in good health. The chain has TRBV28 and TRBJ1-4; D remains ambiguous. Source material: blood. CDR3 region: CASSPPKTNEKLFF. DNA for the CDR3: TGTGCCAGCAGTCCTCCTAAAACTAATGAAAAACTGTTTTTT.